This TCR beta chain stems from a study of blood T cell repertoires in COVID-19. Study-wide background: COVID-19 samples, acute and convalescent, were from the United States, Italy and Spain. From T cells, B-cell-depleted T cells, or PBMCs came the material, which was cDNA or gDNA.

Data came from immunoSEQ multiplex PCR; TCRdb stores just in-frame clones and leaves some out. The sample has approximately 31,000 clones; around 91% are singletons. The CDR3 consists of 15 residues. Trimming left V 0 bases short and J 0 bases short, with 9 bases between. Germline loops: CDR1 SGHRS, CDR2 YFSETQ. This clonotype was obtained from a man between 60 and 75 years old with active COVID-19. The chain recombines TRBV5-1 with TRBJ1-1, with D possibly being TRBD1 (6 bases). Sequencing was done on a sample of peripheral blood. The CDR3 nucleotides read TGCGCCAGCAGCTTGGACAGGGTGGTGAACACTGAAGCTTTCTTT. It yields the protein CASSLDRVVNTEAFF.